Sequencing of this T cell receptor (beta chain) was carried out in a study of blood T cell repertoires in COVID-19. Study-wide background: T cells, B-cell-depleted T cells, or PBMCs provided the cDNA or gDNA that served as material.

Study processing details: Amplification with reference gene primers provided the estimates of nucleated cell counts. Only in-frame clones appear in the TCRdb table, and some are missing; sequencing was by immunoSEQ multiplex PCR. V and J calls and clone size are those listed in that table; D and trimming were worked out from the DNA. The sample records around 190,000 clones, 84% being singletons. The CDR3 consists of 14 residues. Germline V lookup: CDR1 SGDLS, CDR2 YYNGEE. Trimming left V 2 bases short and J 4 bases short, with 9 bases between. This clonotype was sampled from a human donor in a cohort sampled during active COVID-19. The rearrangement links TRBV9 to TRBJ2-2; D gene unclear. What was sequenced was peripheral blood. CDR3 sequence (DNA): TGTGCCAGCAGCGTCACAGATACCACCGGGGAGCTGTTTTTT. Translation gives CASSVTDTTGELFF.